The rows below give T cell receptor beta chains drawn from one sample of a study of regulatory and conventional T cells in RAG deficiency. Clones were read by immunoSEQ multiplex PCR, and TCRdb kept only the in-frame ones, dropping some. In the table there are 45,000 or so clones, about nine tenths of which are singletons. The same data also contributed to another study, on regulatory T cells.

The sequencing sample was made of CD4+ effector T cells sorted from blood. All receptors come from a human donor in good health. CDR3s include the opening cysteine and the closing phenylalanine or tryptophan. The order of the fields is V gene, J gene, clone size, D gene, CDR3 DNA, CDR3 protein. D genes are given only for firm matches. Not all rows give a size; the values are once, few, many and, for expanded clones, a class.

TRBV9	TRBJ2-3	.	TRBD1	TGTGCCAGCAGCGCCCAGACAGGGGGAACAGATACGCAGTATTTT	CASSAQTGGTDTQYF
TRBV19	TRBJ1-2	.	TRBD1	TGTGCCAGTAGTGCGGGACAGCTCTATGGCTACACCTTC	CASSAGQLYGYTF
TRBV6-5	TRBJ1-1	.	.	TGTGCCAGCAGTTACCGAGGGAGGCCAGCCCCTGAAGCTTTCTTT	CASSYRGRPAPEAFF
TRBV6-1	TRBJ1-3	few	.	TGTGCCAGCAGTCCTAGCTCTGGAAACACCATATATTTT	CASSPSSGNTIYF
TRBV11-2	TRBJ1-2	.	.	TGTGCCAGCAGCTTAGAGGGGTTTTTGGGTGGCTACACCTTC	CASSLEGFLGGYTF
TRBV10-2	TRBJ1-6	.	.	TGCGCCAGCAGTGAGTCGGACTATCAGGGTCTGGGTTCACCCCTCCACTTT	CASSESDYQGLGSPLHF
TRBV10-1	TRBJ1-1	.	.	TGCGCCAGCAGTGATGGGATAAGGAACACTGAAGCTTTCTTT	CASSDGIRNTEAFF
TRBV10-1	TRBJ1-6	.	.	TGCGCCAGCAGTGCCGCAGGGAATAGTAATTCACCCCTCCACTTT	CASSAAGNSNSPLHF
TRBV9	TRBJ1-1	.	.	TGTGCCAGCAGCCCCATGAACACTGAAGCTTTCTTT	CASSPMNTEAFF
TRBV6-1	TRBJ1-6	.	.	TGTGCCAGCAGTCGCCGACCGAAAAAGAATTCACCCCTCCACTTT	CASSRRPKKNSPLHF
TRBV10-3	TRBJ2-3	.	.	TGTGCCATCAGTGCCCTAGGAGCCACGAATACGCAGTATTTT	CAISALGATNTQYF
TRBV28	TRBJ2-7	.	TRBD1	TGTGCCAGCAGTTTCAGGGGGCGGCTCCACGAGCAGTACTTC	CASSFRGRLHEQYF
TRBV2	TRBJ2-1	.	TRBD1	TGTGCCAGCATGCCGGGACAGTACAATGAGCAGTTCTTC	CASMPGQYNEQFF
TRBV29-1	TRBJ2-1	.	TRBD2	TGCAGCGTTGCGGGGCTAGCGGGAGTGGGTGAGCAGTTCTTC	CSVAGLAGVGEQFF
TRBV11-3	TRBJ2-6	few	.	TGTGCCAGCAGCGTGGCGACGGTAGGCTCTGGGGCCAACGTCCTGACTTTC	CASSVATVGSGANVLTF
TRBV4-2	TRBJ2-3	.	.	TGTGCCAGCAGCCAAGAACCTTTATCAGATACGCAGTATTTT	CASSQEPLSDTQYF
TRBV6-6	TRBJ1-1	.	.	TGTGCCAGCAGTTCCCCGGGGAGCCGTGAAGCTTTCTTT	CASSSPGSREAFF
TRBV9	TRBJ2-5	few	.	TGTGCCAGCAGCGCCCCCGGACAGCGTGGCGTGGAGACCCAGTACTTC	CASSAPGQRGVETQYF
TRBV4-2	TRBJ2-5	.	.	TGTGCCAGCAGCCAAGATGTGGGAGAGACCCAGTACTTC	CASSQDVGETQYF
TRBV7-8	TRBJ1-1	.	.	TGTGCCAGCAGCTCGTCTTGGGTTGGGGACACTGAAGCTTTCTTT	CASSSSWVGDTEAFF
TRBV28	TRBJ1-1	few	TRBD1	TGTGCCAGCAGTTGGGGACAGGGGATTGAAGCTTTCTTT	CASSWGQGIEAFF
TRBV28	TRBJ1-6	.	.	TGTGCCAGCATGATCGTTCAGGGTAGTTCACCCCTCCACTTT	CASMIVQGSSPLHF
TRBV19	TRBJ1-1	.	.	TGTGCCAGTAGTATAGCCCGAATTGGGTCTGAAGCTTTCTTT	CASSIARIGSEAFF
TRBV2	TRBJ1-6	.	.	TGTGCCAGCAACAGGATTCATAATTCACCCCTCCACTTT	CASNRIHNSPLHF
TRBV6-1	TRBJ2-1	.	TRBD1	TGTGCCAGCAGTGCCACCGGGACAGGTAACAATGAGCAGTTCTTC	CASSATGTGNNEQFF
TRBV9	TRBJ2-2	.	.	TGTGCCAGCAAACCCGAGGGACATGTCACCGGGGAGCTGTTTTTT	CASKPEGHVTGELFF
TRBV7-9	TRBJ1-5	.	.	TGTGCCAGCAGCTTTGCGTACGATCAGCCCCAGCATTTT	CASSFAYDQPQHF
TRBV30	TRBJ2-5	.	TRBD2	TGTGCCTGGAGTGTAGGCGGGAGTCGGGAGACCCAGTACTTC	CAWSVGGSRETQYF
TRBV7-9	TRBJ1-1	once	TRBD1	TGTGCCAGCAGCGGGAGGACAGGGGGAGCTTTCTTT	CASSGRTGGAFF
TRBV5-1	TRBJ2-6	.	TRBD1	TGCGCCAGCAGCTTGAATGGACAGGGGGCGGGCTCTGGGGCCAACGTCCTGACTTTC	CASSLNGQGAGSGANVLTF